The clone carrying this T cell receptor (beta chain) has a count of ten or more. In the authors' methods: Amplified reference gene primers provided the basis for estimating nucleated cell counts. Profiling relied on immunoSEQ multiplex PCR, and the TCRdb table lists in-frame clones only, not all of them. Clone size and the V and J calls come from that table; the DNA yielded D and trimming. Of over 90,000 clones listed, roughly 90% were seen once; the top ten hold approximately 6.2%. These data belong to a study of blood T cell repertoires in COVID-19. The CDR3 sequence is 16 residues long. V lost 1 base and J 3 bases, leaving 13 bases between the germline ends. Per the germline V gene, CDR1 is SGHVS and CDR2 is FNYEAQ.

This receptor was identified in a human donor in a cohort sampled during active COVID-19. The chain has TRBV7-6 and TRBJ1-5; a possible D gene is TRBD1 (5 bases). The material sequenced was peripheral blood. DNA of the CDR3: TGTGCCAGCAGCTTAGGGCAGGGTTATTTCAATCAGCCCCAGCATTTT. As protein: CASSLGQGYFNQPQHF.